A single sample gave rise to the 15 T cell receptor beta chains below, sequenced in a study of circulating and synovial CD4+ cells in juvenile arthritis. TCRdb keeps only in-frame clones here, not all; method: immunoSEQ multiplex PCR. The table has 1,500 to 2,000 clones, 95% to 96% seen once. The source material was CD4+ T cells from synovial fluid. These TCRs come from a human donor with juvenile idiopathic arthritis.

This clone has a single count. This chain links TRBV6-5 with TRBJ1-1, with TRBD1 matching 7 bases. Losses at the gene ends were 6 bases for V and 0 bases for J; bases not matched to a gene: 7. The CDR3 loop spans 15 amino acids. In germline, CDR1 is MNHEY, CDR2 SVGAGI. CDR3 region: CASSPGTVMNTEAFF. CDR3 in DNA: TGTGCCAGCAGCCCCGGGACAGTCATGAACACTGAAGCTTTCTTT.

The chain combines TRBV9 with TRBJ1-2, with 7 bases matching TRBD1. Trimming at V came to 0 bases and at J to 4 bases, leaving 0 bases not matched to a gene. Germline CDR1 is SGDLS and CDR2 is YYNGEE. CDR3 length equals 13 residues. CDR3 in DNA: TGTGCCAGCAGCGTAGCAGGGGGCTATGGCTACACCTTC. This codes for CASSVAGGYGYTF.

The chain employs TRBV19 and TRBJ1-5; D might be TRBD1 (6 bases). The CDR3 has 17 amino acids. V lost 5 bases, J lost 0 bases, and 17 bases lay in between. Germline CDR1 is LNHDA and CDR2 is SQIVND (reference sequence). The CDR3 spells CASSPTGMASSNQPQHF. The CDR3 DNA reads TGTGCCAGTAGTCCAACAGGGATGGCTTCTAGCAATCAGCCCCAGCATTTT.

The chain carries TRBV4-1 and TRBJ1-1; D is unclear. This CDR3 has 14 amino acids. Trimming left V 0 bases short and J 0 bases short, with 5 bases between. The germline V gene has CDR1 MGHRA and CDR2 YSYEKL. CDR3 DNA sequence: TGCGCCAGCAGCCAAGACGGTCTGAACACTGAAGCTTTCTTT. Its protein is CASSQDGLNTEAFF.

This rearrangement joins TRBV19 to TRBJ1-2; D is possibly TRBD1 (6 bases). This CDR3 has 13 residues. V lost 3 bases and J lost 7, with 12 bases in between. The germline CDR1 and CDR2 sequences are LNHDA and SQIVND (reference sequence). The CDR3 bases are TGTGCCAGTAGTATGCACAGGGATGGTGGCTACACCTTC. Residues: CASSMHRDGGYTF.

The rearrangement links TRBV2 to TRBJ2-1; D remains ambiguous. Germline V CDR1 and CDR2: SNHLY, FYNNEI. Between the trimmed V and J ends, which lost 0 bases and 2 bases, there was a span of 11 bases. This CDR3 is built from 16 residues. The CDR3 loop reads CASSEAPSKPYNEQFF. CDR3 coding DNA: TGTGCCAGCAGTGAAGCCCCTAGTAAGCCCTACAATGAGCAGTTCTTC.

The rearrangement joins TRBV11-2 to TRBJ1-2; D possibly corresponds to TRBD1 (6 bases). The CDR3 covers 13 residues. Per germline, CDR1 SGHAT and CDR2 FQNNGV. V lost 4 bases, J lost 3 bases, and 9 bases lay in between. The CDR3 reads CASSSTGYYGYTF. Written as DNA, the CDR3 is TGTGCCAGCAGCTCTACAGGGTACTATGGCTACACCTTC.

The V call is TRBV25-1, the J call TRBJ1-2; D gene uncertain. CDR3 length: 17 residues. Germline V gives CDR1 MGHDK, CDR2 SYGVNS. With 5 bases removed from V and 2 bases from J, the gap between germline ends came to 21 bases. This CDR3 reads CASSPLLPHRGNYGYTF. The CDR3 region has the DNA TGTGCCAGCAGTCCCCTTCTCCCCCATCGAGGGAACTATGGCTACACCTTC.

The chain links TRBV19 to TRBJ2-1; TRBD1 agrees at 7 bases. Trimming cost V 6 bases and J 7 bases; bases outside gene matches: 24. The CDR3 is 19 residues long. The germline V gene has CDR1 LNHDA and CDR2 SQIVND (reference sequence). CDR3 residues: CASSAKPKLNTGVGNEQFF. DNA of the CDR3: TGTGCCAGTAGCGCGAAGCCCAAACTTAATACAGGGGTGGGGAATGAGCAGTTCTTC. The full variable domain, with the rest looked up from reference TRBV19 and TRBJ2-1, is DGGITQSPKYLFRKEGQNVTLSCEQNLNHDAMYWYRQDPGQGLRLIYYSQIVNDFQKGDIAEGYSVSREKKESFPLTVTSAQKNPTAFYLCASSAKPKLNTGVGNEQFFGPGTRLTVL.

The CDR3 loop is CASSLPDREVYGYTF. CDR3 nucleotides: TGCGCCAGCAGCCTACCAGACAGGGAGGTCTATGGCTACACCTTC. This chain joins TRBV4-1 and TRBJ1-2; 7 bases line up with TRBD1. Germline lookup yields CDR1 MGHRA and CDR2 YSYEKL. The CDR3 is 15 amino acids. V lost 4 bases, J lost 4 bases, and 9 bases stayed unmatched.

This rearrangement joins TRBV28 to TRBJ2-3; D ambiguous. CDR1 and CDR2 from the germline V gene are MDHEN and SYDVKM. The CDR3 length is 14 residues. V was shortened by 6 bases and J by 5 bases, with 15 bases between the two germline ends. The CDR3 DNA is TGTGCCAGCAGAGAAGGAAATAGAGGAGATACGCAGTATTTT. As protein: CASREGNRGDTQYF.

This chain uses TRBV2 with TRBJ1-4, with D maybe TRBD1 (5 bases). CDR1 is SNHLY, CDR2 FYNNEI, per germline. This CDR3 is 11 amino acids long. Trimming cost V 8 bases and J 13 bases, with 14 bases left between them. The DNA of the CDR3 is TGTGCCAGCGGAACGGGGGGGGTACTGTTTTTT. Translating it yields CASGTGGVLFF.

V gene TRBV30 combines with J gene TRBJ1-1; D is possibly TRBD1 (6 bases). Deletions cut 6 bases from V and 5 bases from J, with 22 bases between. CDR1 is GTSNPN, CDR2 SVGIG, per germline (reference sequence). CDR3 length: 15 residues. CDR3 in amino acids: CACIYSPGQGTEAFF. The CDR3 DNA reads as TGTGCCTGCATATACTCACCGGGACAAGGGACTGAAGCTTTCTTT.

In DNA, the CDR3 is TGTGCCAGCAACGGGGACAACTCCTACGAGCAGTACTTC. It codes for CASNGDNSYEQYF. The gene calls are TRBV5-6 and TRBJ2-7; the D gene is possibly TRBD1 (6 bases). V lost 6 bases to trimming and J lost 0 bases, with 10 bases between them. The CDR3 is 13 amino acids. From germline, CDR1 is SGHDT and CDR2 YYEEEE.

The chain has TRBV6-5 and TRBJ2-1, with TRBD2 identical over 10 bases. Germline CDR1 MNHEY, CDR2 SVGAGI. CDR3 length equals 14 residues. Losses at the gene ends were 6 bases for V and 7 bases for J; bases not matched to a gene: 6. CDR3 DNA: TGTGCCAGCAGGACTAGCGGGCACCGTAATGAGCAGTTCTTC. Its translation: CASRTSGHRNEQFF.